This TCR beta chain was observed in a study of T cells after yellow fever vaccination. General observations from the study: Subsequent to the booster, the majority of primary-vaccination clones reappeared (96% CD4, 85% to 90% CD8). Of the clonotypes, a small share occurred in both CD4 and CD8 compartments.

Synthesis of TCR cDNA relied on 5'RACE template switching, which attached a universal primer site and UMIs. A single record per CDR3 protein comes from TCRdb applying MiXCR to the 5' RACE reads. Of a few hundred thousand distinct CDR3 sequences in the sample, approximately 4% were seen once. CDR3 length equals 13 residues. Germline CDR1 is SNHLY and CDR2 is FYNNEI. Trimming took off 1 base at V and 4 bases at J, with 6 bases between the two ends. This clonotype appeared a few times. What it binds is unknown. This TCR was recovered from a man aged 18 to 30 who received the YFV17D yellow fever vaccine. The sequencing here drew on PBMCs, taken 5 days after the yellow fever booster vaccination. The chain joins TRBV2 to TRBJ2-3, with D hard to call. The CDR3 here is CASSEGASDTQYF. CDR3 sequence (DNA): TGTGCCAGCAGTGAAGGCGCCTCAGATACGCAGTATTTT. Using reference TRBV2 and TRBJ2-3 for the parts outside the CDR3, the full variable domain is EPEVTQTPSHQVTQMGQEVILRCVPISNHLYFYWYRQILGQKVEFLVSFYNNEISEKSEIFDDQFSVERPDGSNFTLKIRSTKLEDSAMYFCASSEGASDTQYFGPGTRLTVL.